Shown below are 20 T cell receptor beta chains from a single sample sequenced in a study of cytomegalovirus exposure and HLA in healthy donors. Primers for the PCR totalled 60 Vbeta and 13 Jbeta. Only in-frame clones appear in the TCRdb table, and some are missing; sequencing was by immunoSEQ multiplex PCR. Here the sample spans fewer than 250,000 clones, 80% to 90% being singletons. Specimen: PBMCs. Receptor source: a man aged 30 to 39 in good health and CMV-seronegative.

The chain combines TRBV7-2 with TRBJ2-5; 8 nucleotides line up with TRBD2. Germline trimming cut 3 bases from V and 0 bases from J; bases unmatched to any gene: 3. Looked up from germline, CDR1 is SGHTA and CDR2 is FQGNSA. The CDR3 is 15 amino acids. DNA of the CDR3: TGTGCCAGCAGCTTTCAGCGGGGGTACCAAGAGACCCAGTACTTC. It encodes CASSFQRGYQETQYF.

This clone was counted only a few times. The rearrangement joins TRBV11-1 to TRBJ2-3; no firm D call. Germline values: CDR1 SGHAT, CDR2 FQDESV (reference sequence). This CDR3 has 13 amino acids. V lost 5 bases to trimming and J lost 1 base, with 7 bases between them. The CDR3 region has the DNA TGTGCCAGCAGCGAGCGACGCACAGATACGCAGTATTTT. Protein: CASSERRTDTQYF.

The chain is built from TRBV6-5 and TRBJ2-4; TRBD2 might be the D (5 bases). The V end lost 0 bases, the J end lost 3 bases, and 6 bases lay between the germline ends. The CDR3 sequence is 14 residues long. Germline V gene sequence: CDR1 MNHEY, CDR2 SVGAGI. The CDR3: CASSYSRDKNIQYF. The CDR3 region has the DNA TGTGCCAGCAGTTACTCGAGGGACAAAAACATTCAGTACTTC.

This clone appeared a few times. The chain carries TRBV9 and TRBJ2-5; 8 nucleotides align to TRBD2. Germline V CDR1 and CDR2: SGDLS, YYNGEE. After removal of 0 bases from V and 2 bases from J, the junction contained 3 bases not matched to a gene. CDR3 size: 15 residues. The CDR3 DNA reads as TGTGCCAGCAGCGTAGACGGGGGGGGGCAAGAGACCCAGTACTTC. Translated, it gives CASSVDGGGQETQYF.

The rearrangement links TRBV6-5 to TRBJ1-1; 7 bases match TRBD1. Germline loops: CDR1 MNHEY, CDR2 SVGAGI. The CDR3 covers 14 residues. Trimming at V came to 3 bases and at J to 5 bases, leaving 6 bases not matched to a gene. CDR3 residues: CASSYKRGLTEAFF. In DNA, the CDR3 is TGTGCCAGCAGTTATAAAAGGGGGCTGACTGAAGCTTTCTTT.

The chain combines TRBV21-1 with TRBJ1-2; the table names TRBD1, a call not compared with the DNA. TRBV21-1 is described as a pseudogene. The CDR3 totals 18 residues. CDR3 sequence: CASTKTRDRGRIDYGYTF. The CDR3 DNA reads as TGTGCCAGCACTAAGACCCGGGACAGGGGGCGTATAGACTATGGCTACACCTTC.

The V call is TRBV29-1, the J call TRBJ1-2; 9 bases are shared with TRBD1. This CDR3 contains 17 residues. The J segment lost 2 bases and the V segment lost 2 bases, leaving 12 bases of the junction unmatched. Germline values: CDR1 SQVTM, CDR2 ANQGSEA. The DNA for the CDR3 is TGCAGCGTTGAAAGTTATGGGGACAGGGAACTGAACTATGGCTACACCTTC. It specifies CSVESYGDRELNYGYTF.

This chain links TRBV19 with TRBJ2-5, with D possibly TRBD2 on 6 matching bases. The CDR3 contains 16 residues. Germline V gene sequence: CDR1 LNHDA, CDR2 SQIVND (reference sequence). The V gene lost 5 bases and the J gene lost 4 bases, with 20 bases spanning the gap. The CDR3 loop is CASSPSVGQGGETQYF. CDR3 in DNA: TGTGCCAGTAGTCCTTCTGTAGGCCAGGGAGGAGAGACCCAGTACTTC.

The chain employs TRBV5-1 and TRBJ2-1; possible D gene TRBD2, 6 bases. Trimming took 0 bases from V and 5 from J, leaving 21 bases between them. CDR1 is SGHRS and CDR2 is YFSETQ in the germline V gene. This CDR3 spans 18 amino acids. The CDR3 protein is CASSLAGFSGHRNNEQFF. The CDR3 DNA sequence: TGCGCCAGCAGCTTGGCGGGTTTTAGCGGCCATCGTAACAATGAGCAGTTCTTC.

The CDR3 is CASRASGDNEQFF. For the CDR3, the DNA is TGTGCCAGCAGAGCTAGCGGGGACAATGAGCAGTTCTTC. The rearrangement uses TRBV28 and TRBJ2-1; 9 positions agree with TRBD2. CDR3 length equals 13 residues. Per the germline V gene, CDR1 is MDHEN and CDR2 is SYDVKM. The junction had 2 bases not matched to a gene; V was cut back by 6 bases and J by 5 bases.

The rearrangement uses TRBV6-5 and TRBJ2-5, with D possibly being TRBD1 (6 bases). The J call may be faulty, since TRBJ2-7 better matches the DNA end. The CDR3 runs 14 residues. In germline, CDR1 is MNHEY, CDR2 SVGAGI. The CDR3 reads CASRRGTKTYEQYF. The CDR3 DNA is TGTGCCAGCAGGAGGGGGACGAAAACCTACGAGCAGTACTTC.

V is TRBV2 and J is TRBJ2-7, with 8 nucleotides matching TRBD1. V dropped 5 bases and J dropped 3; count of bases not matched to a gene: 3. This CDR3 comprises 13 residues. Germline V gene data show CDR1 as SNHLY and CDR2 as FYNNEI. Here the CDR3 reads CASSKQGGYEQYF. The DNA of the CDR3 is TGTGCCAGCAGTAAACAGGGGGGCTACGAGCAGTACTTC.

The rearrangement uses TRBV5-6 and TRBJ2-2; D gene unclear. This CDR3 is built from 13 residues. From germline, CDR1 is SGHDT and CDR2 YYEEEE. Trimming removed 0 bases at V and 3 bases at J, with 3 bases between. Here the CDR3 DNA reads TGTGCCAGCAGCTTGGCGGACACCGGGGAGCTGTTTTTT. This gives the protein CASSLADTGELFF.

The J gene is TRBJ2-1, the V gene TRBV30; 9 nucleotides agree with TRBD2. The CDR3 is 14 residues long. Losses at the gene ends were 5 bases for V and 5 bases for J; bases not matched to a gene: 7. Germline lookup yields CDR1 GTSNPN and CDR2 SVGIG (reference sequence). CDR3 sequence (DNA): TGTGCCTGGGGCCCTAGCGGGGCAAACAATGAGCAGTTCTTC. It is translated as CAWGPSGANNEQFF.

The chain combines TRBV7-8 with TRBJ2-7; weak D call: TRBD1 (6 bases). There are 15 residues in the CDR3. V lost 4 bases, J lost 0 bases, and 13 bases lay in between. Per the germline V gene, CDR1 is SGHVS and CDR2 is FQNEAQ. This CDR3 is CASSSRQAISYEQYF. As DNA, the CDR3 is TGTGCCAGCAGCTCAAGACAGGCTATCTCCTACGAGCAGTACTTC.

The V call is TRBV15, the J call TRBJ1-2, with 7 bases matching TRBD1. J was trimmed by 5 bases and V by 5 bases; bases with no gene match: 8. Germline CDR1 is LNHNV and CDR2 is YYDKDF (reference sequence). The CDR3 sequence is 14 residues long. The DNA of the CDR3 is TGTGCCACCAGCCCCCGAGACAGGGCTTATGGCTACACCTTC. Translated, it gives CATSPRDRAYGYTF.

This chain links TRBV19 with TRBJ1-1; D gene unclear. The CDR3 runs to 12 residues. In germline, CDR1 is LNHDA, CDR2 SQIVND (reference sequence). The ends were cut back, 5 bases at V and 5 bases at J, with 9 bases in the middle. CDR3 residues: CASSGPGTEAFF. The CDR3 region has the DNA TGTGCCAGTAGTGGCCCGGGGACTGAAGCTTTCTTT.

This clone was detected once. The same CDR3 also results from other DNA sequences found in this sample. J is TRBJ1-1 and V is TRBV5-1; possibly TRBD1 for D (5 bases). Trimming took off 2 bases at V and 2 bases at J, with 7 bases between the two ends. The CDR3 is made up of 13 amino acids. Looked up from germline, CDR1 is SGHRS and CDR2 is YFSETQ. The DNA for the CDR3 is TGCGCCAGCAGCTTTCAGGGAAACACTGAAGCTTTCTTT. This gives the protein CASSFQGNTEAFF.

The J gene is TRBJ2-5, the V gene TRBV10-1; D might be TRBD2 (6 bases). This CDR3 region has 17 residues. The V end lost 0 bases, the J end lost 4 bases, and 18 bases lay between the germline ends. CDR1 is WNHNN and CDR2 is SYGVQD in the germline V gene (reference sequence). The CDR3 region is CASSESVGGTGGETQYF. In nucleotides, the CDR3 is TGCGCCAGCAGTGAGTCCGTTGGCGGGACGGGTGGAGAGACCCAGTACTTC.

The chain links TRBV4-3 to TRBJ2-3; 10 nucleotides line up with TRBD1. Germline assignment: CDR1 LGHNA and CDR2 YSLEER. The CDR3 is made up of 15 amino acids. Germline trimming cut 1 base from V and 6 bases from J; bases unmatched to any gene: 4. The CDR3 DNA reads as TGCGCCAGCAGCCAAGCGACAGGGGGCCCGGATACGCAGTATTTT. Translation: CASSQATGGPDTQYF.